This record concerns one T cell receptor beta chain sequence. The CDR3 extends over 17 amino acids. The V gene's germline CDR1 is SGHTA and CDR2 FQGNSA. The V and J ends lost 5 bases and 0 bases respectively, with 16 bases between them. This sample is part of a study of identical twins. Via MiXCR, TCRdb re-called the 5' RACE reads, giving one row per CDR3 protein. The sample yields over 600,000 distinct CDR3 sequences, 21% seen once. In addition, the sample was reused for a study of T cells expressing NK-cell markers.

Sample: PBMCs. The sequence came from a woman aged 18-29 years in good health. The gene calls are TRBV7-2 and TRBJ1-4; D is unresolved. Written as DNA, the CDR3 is TGTGCCAGCAGCCAAGGAGCGATCCTATCAACTAATGAAAAACTGTTTTTT. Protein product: CASSQGAILSTNEKLFF.